The 31 T cell receptor beta chains presented below share a single source sample, sequenced in a study of shared clonotypes between healthy human individuals. Naive CD8 cells, CD45RO-negative and positively selected for CCR7, excluded terminally differentiated effector memory CD45RA+ cells. Libraries were prepared by immunoSEQ multiplex PCR; TCRdb keeps only in-frame clonotypes and omits some of them. The sample contains just over 2,000,000 clones, over 85% of which appear only once. The specimen sequenced was naive CD8+ T cells sorted from blood. Source of these receptors: a man between 18 and 29 years old in good health.

The chain employs TRBV11-2 and TRBJ2-7, with a tentative D call TRBD2 (5 bases). V shed 3 bases and J shed 7 bases, with 10 bases lying between them. In germline, CDR1 is SGHAT, CDR2 FQNNGV. This CDR3 region has 12 residues. This CDR3 reads CASSFESGEQYF. The CDR3 nucleotides are TGTGCCAGCAGCTTCGAGTCGGGGGAGCAGTACTTC.

As DNA, the CDR3 is TGCAGCGTTGAAGATCGGACGGGGTCCAACTACATTCAGTACTTC. Its translation is CSVEDRTGSNYIQYF. This sequence joins TRBV29-1 and TRBJ2-4, with D possibly being TRBD2 (5 bases). Trimming left V 0 bases short and J 8 bases short, with 17 bases between. Per germline, CDR1 SQVTM and CDR2 ANQGSEA. The CDR3 contains 15 residues.

This clone was picked up one time. V is TRBV7-8 and J is TRBJ2-2; no clear D. Per the germline V gene, CDR1 is SGHVS and CDR2 is FQNEAQ. The CDR3 extends over 13 amino acids. Between the trimmed V and J ends, which lost 0 bases and 6 bases, there was a span of 5 bases. The CDR3 region is CASSLASPGELFF. In DNA, the CDR3 is TGTGCCAGCAGCTTAGCTAGTCCCGGGGAGCTGTTTTTT.

V gene TRBV4-1 combines with J gene TRBJ2-5; 9 nucleotides agree with TRBD2. Germline values: CDR1 MGHRA, CDR2 YSYEKL. The CDR3 sequence is 15 residues long. Losses at the gene ends were 2 bases for V and 5 bases for J; bases not matched to a gene: 6. CDR3 loop: CASSQLSGLAETQYF. The CDR3 DNA is TGCGCCAGCAGCCAACTAAGCGGACTAGCGGAGACCCAGTACTTC.

The chain recombines TRBV10-2 with TRBJ2-3; weak D call: TRBD1 (6 bases). The CDR3 runs 16 residues. CDR1 and CDR2 (germline): WSHSY, SAAADI. The V end lost 2 bases, the J end lost 0 bases, and 12 bases lay between the germline ends. CDR3 protein: CASSEPTGTSTDTQYF. CDR3 nucleotides: TGCGCCAGCAGTGAGCCTACCGGGACAAGCACAGATACGCAGTATTTT.

The V gene is TRBV29-1, the J gene TRBJ2-5; the D gene is possibly TRBD1 (6 bases). Germline V lookup: CDR1 SQVTM, CDR2 ANQGSEA. The V and J ends lost 4 bases and 7 bases respectively, with 16 bases between them. This CDR3 has 13 residues. The CDR3 reads CSVGDIQVATQYF. CDR3 coding DNA: TGCAGCGTTGGGGACATCCAGGTTGCGACCCAGTACTTC.

The chain carries TRBV10-3 and TRBJ1-4; the D is unclear. CDR3 length equals 16 residues. Trimming shortened V by 4 bases and J by 0 bases, and 12 bases separated the two germline ends. Germline V gene lookup returns CDR1 ENHRY and CDR2 SYGVKD. The CDR3 spells CAISGHLSATNEKLFF. The CDR3 coding sequence is TGTGCCATCAGTGGGCACCTTAGTGCAACTAATGAAAAACTGTTTTTT.

This chain links TRBV6-6 with TRBJ1-1, with 8 bases that match TRBD1. Unmatched junction bases numbered 6, after V lost 6 bases and J lost 6 bases. Germline V gene sequence: CDR1 MNHNY, CDR2 SVGAGI (reference sequence). The CDR3 consists of 13 residues. CDR3 coding DNA: TGTGCCAGCAGGACGACAGGGGATGCTGAAGCTTTCTTT. It specifies CASRTTGDAEAFF.

The CDR3 protein is CASSIQGGQPQHF. The DNA for the CDR3 is TGTGCCAGTAGTATACAGGGTGGACAGCCCCAGCATTTT. The chain employs TRBV19 and TRBJ1-5, with TRBD1 as a possible D gene (5 bases). The CDR3 is 13 amino acids. Germline V gives CDR1 LNHDA, CDR2 SQIVND (reference sequence). The V gene lost 2 bases and the J gene lost 7 bases, with 9 bases spanning the gap. Complete variable domain (other parts from reference TRBV19 and TRBJ1-5): DGGITQSPKYLFRKEGQNVTLSCEQNLNHDAMYWYRQDPGQGLRLIYYSQIVNDFQKGDIAEGYSVSREKKESFPLTVTSAQKNPTAFYLCASSIQGGQPQHFGDGTRLSIL.

The chain employs TRBV15 and TRBJ1-1; D remains unclear. V lost 3 bases to trimming and J lost 0 bases, with 17 bases between them. This CDR3 has 17 amino acids. The germline CDR1 and CDR2 sequences are LNHNV and YYDKDF (reference sequence). The CDR3: CATSSPGSISMNTEAFF. Written as DNA, the CDR3 is TGTGCCACCAGCAGTCCTGGATCTATAAGCATGAACACTGAAGCTTTCTTT. Filled out from reference TRBV15 and TRBJ1-1, the complete variable domain reads DAMVIQNPRYQVTQFGKPVTLSCSQTLNHNVMYWYQQKSSQAPKLLFHYYDKDFNNEADTPDNFQSRRPNTSFCFLDIRSPGLGDTAMYLCATSSPGSISMNTEAFFGQGTRLTVV.

The genes are TRBV15 and TRBJ1-1; 7 bases line up with TRBD1. The V and J ends lost 3 bases and 5 bases, in that order; junction bases with no gene match: 6. The CDR3 spans 14 residues. The germline V gene has CDR1 LNHNV and CDR2 YYDKDF (reference sequence). CDR3 in DNA: TGTGCCACCAGCAGGGAAGAGGGGGCTACTGAAGCTTTCTTT. It encodes CATSREEGATEAFF.

This chain links TRBV30 with TRBJ1-1; the D gene is possibly TRBD1 (6 bases). Germline lookup yields CDR1 GTSNPN and CDR2 SVGIG (reference sequence). The CDR3 spans 14 residues. V lost 4 bases and J lost 0, with 12 bases in between. In nucleotides, the CDR3 is TGTGCCTGGACCCCCAGGGGAATGAACACTGAAGCTTTCTTT. As protein: CAWTPRGMNTEAFF.

As regards this clone: The same CDR3 arises from other DNA sequences in this sample as well. J is TRBJ2-5 and V is TRBV10-3; D may be TRBD2 (5 bases). The CDR3 totals 12 residues. V dropped 2 bases and J dropped 5 bases, with 6 bases sitting between them. Germline V gives CDR1 ENHRY, CDR2 SYGVKD. CDR3 nucleotide sequence: TGTGCCATCAGTGAGCCGGGGGAGACCCAGTACTTC. Its protein product is CAISEPGETQYF.

CDR3 coding DNA: TGTGCCAGCAGCTTAAATCCGGGAGAGGTTGAGCAGTTCTTC. Protein: CASSLNPGEVEQFF. The chain links TRBV7-9 to TRBJ2-1; D perhaps matches TRBD2 (6 bases). Germline-derived CDR1 and CDR2 are SEHNR and FQNEAQ (reference sequence). The CDR3 runs 14 residues. The V and J ends lost 2 bases and 9 bases respectively, with 14 bases between them.

This sequence joins TRBV6-1 and TRBJ1-2; D perhaps matches TRBD1 (5 bases). The V end lost 7 bases, the J end lost 2 bases, and 17 bases lay between the germline ends. The CDR3 is 15 residues long. Germline V gene lookup returns CDR1 MNHNS and CDR2 SASEGT. The CDR3 protein is CASNPLGAVNYGYTF. In nucleotides, the CDR3 is TGTGCCAGCAACCCACTAGGGGCGGTAAACTATGGCTACACCTTC.

V is TRBV5-1 and J is TRBJ2-5; no definite D call. This CDR3 region has 14 residues. The germline V gene encodes CDR1 SGHRS and CDR2 YFSETQ. V was shortened by 0 bases and J by 0 bases, with 6 bases between the two germline ends. CDR3 residues: CASSLALYQETQYF. The CDR3 DNA follows: TGCGCCAGCAGCTTGGCACTGTACCAAGAGACCCAGTACTTC.

The rearrangement links TRBV29-1 to TRBJ2-7; maybe TRBD2 (5 bases). The ends were cut back, 1 base at V and 3 bases at J, with 13 bases in the middle. Germline-derived CDR1 and CDR2 are SQVTM and ANQGSEA. The CDR3 totals 14 residues. The CDR3 region is CSVEAPGKIYEQYF. In DNA, the CDR3 is TGCAGCGTTGAAGCCCCGGGGAAAATCTACGAGCAGTACTTC.

The sample holds one count of this clone. The CDR3, as DNA: TGTGCCAGCAGTGATAGCCGAGGGGCCTCTTATGGCTACACCTTC. Translated: CASSDSRGASYGYTF. The gene calls are TRBV2 and TRBJ1-2, with D maybe TRBD1 (5 bases). The V gene's germline CDR1 is SNHLY and CDR2 FYNNEI. Trimming removed 3 bases from V and 5 bases from J, with 16 bases in between. The CDR3 consists of 15 residues. The full variable domain, completed using reference TRBV2 and TRBJ1-2, is EPEVTQTPSHQVTQMGQEVILRCVPISNHLYFYWYRQILGQKVEFLVSFYNNEISEKSEIFDDQFSVERPDGSNFTLKIRSTKLEDSAMYFCASSDSRGASYGYTFGSGTRLTVV.

CDR3 DNA: TGTGCCAGCAGCTTAGAGGTCGATGAGCAGTTCTTC. Protein product: CASSLEVDEQFF. The gene calls are TRBV7-9 and TRBJ2-1; D is uncertain. The CDR3 covers 12 residues. The V and J ends lost 1 base and 8 bases respectively, with 6 bases between them. Germline assignment: CDR1 SEHNR and CDR2 FQNEAQ (reference sequence).

The rearrangement joins TRBV4-3 to TRBJ2-2; D is unclear. V gave up 4 bases and J gave up 7 bases, with 10 bases separating them. The CDR3 contains 13 residues. Germline loops: CDR1 LGHNA, CDR2 YSLEER. CDR3 DNA sequence: TGCGCCAGCAGCCCTCAACCCATCGGGGAGCTGTTTTTT. This encodes CASSPQPIGELFF.

V usage is TRBV7-9 and J usage is TRBJ2-7, with 10 nucleotides matching TRBD2. The CDR3 has 15 amino acids. J lost 4 bases, V lost 1 base, and 4 bases had no gene match. CDR1 and CDR2 (germline): SEHNR, FQNEAQ (reference sequence). The CDR3 region has the DNA TGTGCCAGCAGCTTAGTTGGTAGCGGGAGGTACGAGCAGTACTTC. Its protein is CASSLVGSGRYEQYF.

The chain has TRBV2 and TRBJ2-1; D might be TRBD2 (5 bases). The CDR3 has 12 amino acids. V shed 6 bases and J shed 9 bases, with 12 bases lying between them. The germline V gene has CDR1 SNHLY and CDR2 FYNNEI. The CDR3 DNA reads as TGTGCCAGCAGGAGGGCGGCTGGTGAGCAGTTCTTC. This gives the protein CASRRAAGEQFF.

The chain uses TRBV28 and TRBJ1-4; D call uncertain. Trimming shortened V by 3 bases and J by 7 bases, and 12 bases separated the two germline ends. This CDR3 is 14 amino acids long. In germline, CDR1 is MDHEN, CDR2 SYDVKM. Here the CDR3 reads CASSFAVLSEKLFF. As DNA, the CDR3 is TGTGCCAGCAGTTTTGCGGTTCTATCTGAAAAACTGTTTTTT.

This clone was recorded once. V is TRBV9 and J is TRBJ2-1; 8 bases match TRBD2. There are 16 residues in the CDR3. V dropped 0 bases and J dropped 2; count of bases not matched to a gene: 4. Germline CDR1 SGDLS, CDR2 YYNGEE. This CDR3 reads CASSVGGGRTYNEQFF. As DNA, the CDR3 is TGTGCCAGCAGCGTAGGTGGCGGGAGGACCTACAATGAGCAGTTCTTC.

Turning to this clone: The same CDR3 can be traced to other DNA sequences in this sample. This chain uses TRBV9 with TRBJ1-3; no reliable D call. V was trimmed by 7 bases and J by 4 bases, leaving 9 bases between them. Germline lookup yields CDR1 SGDLS and CDR2 YYNGEE. The CDR3 is made up of 12 amino acids. CDR3 sequence reads: CASGGSGNTIYF. The DNA of the CDR3 is TGTGCCAGCGGCGGATCCGGAAACACCATATATTTT. The full variable domain, in which reference TRBV9 and TRBJ1-3 provide the parts outside the CDR3, is DSGVTQTPKHLITATGQRVTLRCSPRSGDLSVYWYQQSLDQGLQFLIQYYNGEERAKGNILERFSAQQFPDLHSELNLSSLELGDSALYFCASGGSGNTIYFGEGSWLTVV.

The chain carries TRBV27 and TRBJ2-5, with 9 bases fitting TRBD2. Per the germline V gene, CDR1 is MNHEY and CDR2 is SMNVEV (reference sequence). The CDR3 covers 14 residues. The trim removed 6 bases at V and 3 bases at J, leaving 5 bases unmatched. CDR3 in DNA: TGTGCCAGCAGCAGGAGGACTAGCGAAGAGACCCAGTACTTC. Translation gives CASSRRTSEETQYF.

The genes are TRBV7-9 and TRBJ1-1; D gene unclear. V was clipped by 4 bases and J by 6 bases, with 18 bases between them. This CDR3 comprises 15 residues. Per the germline V gene, CDR1 is SEHNR and CDR2 is FQNEAQ (reference sequence). The CDR3: CASSSPWEAGPEAFF. Written as DNA, the CDR3 is TGTGCCAGCAGCTCCCCTTGGGAGGCTGGACCTGAAGCTTTCTTT.

This chain connects TRBV5-4 to TRBJ2-7; D is ambiguous. This CDR3 has 17 residues. V lost 0 bases to trimming and J lost 0 bases, with 16 bases between them. Germline assignment: CDR1 SGHNT and CDR2 YYREEE (reference sequence). Written as DNA, the CDR3 is TGTGCCAGCAGCTTGGGCTCGGGCTTGACCCTCTCCTACGAGCAGTACTTC. Residues: CASSLGSGLTLSYEQYF.

The table lists this clone with a count of one. This rearrangement joins TRBV30 to TRBJ2-6; the match to TRBD1 covers 8 bases. Germline loops: CDR1 GTSNPN, CDR2 SVGIG (reference sequence). This CDR3 contains 15 residues. With 7 bases clipped from V and 4 bases from J, the junction kept 9 bases outside the gene matches. The CDR3 bases are TGTGCCTTCACGACAGGGGCGCTCGGGGCCAACGTCCTGACTTTC. It translates to CAFTTGALGANVLTF.

The gene calls are TRBV4-3 and TRBJ2-7, with TRBD1 matching over 7 bases. The V segment lost 1 base and the J segment 4 bases; nucleotides outside the gene matches: 7. From germline, CDR1 is LGHNA and CDR2 YSLEER. The CDR3 has 15 residues. The CDR3 DNA sequence: TGCGCCAGCAGCCAAGTTATGGGACAGAGTTACGAGCAGTACTTC. Translating it yields CASSQVMGQSYEQYF.

The chain joins TRBV27 to TRBJ2-7; 7 bases fit TRBD1. CDR1 and CDR2 from the germline V gene are MNHEY and SMNVEV (reference sequence). Trimming removed 5 bases from V and 2 bases from J; junction bases left unmatched: 3. CDR3 length: 13 residues. CDR3 in amino acids: CASSVRGPYEQYF. The CDR3 bases are TGTGCCAGCAGTGTGAGGGGGCCCTACGAGCAGTACTTC.